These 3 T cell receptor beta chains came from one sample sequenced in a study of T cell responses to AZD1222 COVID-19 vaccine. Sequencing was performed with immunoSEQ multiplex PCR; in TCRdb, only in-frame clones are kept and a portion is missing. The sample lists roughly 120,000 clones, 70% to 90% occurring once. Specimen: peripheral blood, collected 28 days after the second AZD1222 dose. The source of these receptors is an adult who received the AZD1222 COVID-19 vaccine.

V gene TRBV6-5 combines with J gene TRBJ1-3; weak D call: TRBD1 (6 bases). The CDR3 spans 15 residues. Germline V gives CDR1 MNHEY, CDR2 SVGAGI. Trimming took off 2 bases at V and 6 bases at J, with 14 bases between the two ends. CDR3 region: CASSYLRGAENTIYF. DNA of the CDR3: TGTGCCAGCAGTTACCTCCGGGGGGCGGAAAACACCATATATTTT.

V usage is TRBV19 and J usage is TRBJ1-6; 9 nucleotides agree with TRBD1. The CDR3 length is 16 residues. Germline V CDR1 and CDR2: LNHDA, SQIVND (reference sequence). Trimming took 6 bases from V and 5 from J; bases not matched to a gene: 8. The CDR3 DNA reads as TGTGCCAGTAGAGCTAGGACAGGGGAGGATAATTCACCCCTCCACTTT. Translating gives CASRARTGEDNSPLHF. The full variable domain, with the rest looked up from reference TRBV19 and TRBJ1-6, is DGGITQSPKYLFRKEGQNVTLSCEQNLNHDAMYWYRQDPGQGLRLIYYSQIVNDFQKGDIAEGYSVSREKKESFPLTVTSAQKNPTAFYLCASRARTGEDNSPLHFGNGTRLTVT.

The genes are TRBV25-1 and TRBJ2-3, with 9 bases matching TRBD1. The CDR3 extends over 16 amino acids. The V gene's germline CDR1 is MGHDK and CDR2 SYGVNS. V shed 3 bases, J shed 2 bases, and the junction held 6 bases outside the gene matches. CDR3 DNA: TGTGCCAGCAGTGACGGACAGGGGCCTTCCACAGATACGCAGTATTTT. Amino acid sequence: CASSDGQGPSTDTQYF.